This is a list of T cell receptor beta chains from one sample in a study of vaccination and CD4 T cells after COVID-19. TCRdb reprocessed the PCR reads with MiXCR, giving one entry per CDR3 protein. The sample shows approximately 11,000 distinct CDR3 sequences, around 37% of them seen only once. Antigens of these TCRs are unknown. Sequenced sample: CD4+ T cells from blood, cultured in vitro. The origin of the receptors is a human donor in good health. CDR3s include the opening cysteine and the closing phenylalanine or tryptophan. Fields, in order: V gene, J gene, D gene, clone size, CDR3 protein, CDR3 DNA. The D gene is left open where the match is weak. Some rows have no size entry. The others give once, few or many, or a class for an expanded clone.

TRBV20-1	TRBJ2-1	TRBD1	.	CSARGQEWEQFF	TGCAGTGCTAGGGGACAGGAGTGGGAGCAGTTCTTC
TRBV28	TRBJ1-2	TRBD1	.	CASSSPDRGGYTF	TGTGCCAGCAGTTCACCGGACAGGGGAGGCTACACCTTC
TRBV28	TRBJ1-2	.	.	CASSPRDYGYTF	TGTGCCAGCAGTCCTCGGGACTATGGCTACACCTTC
TRBV7-2	TRBJ1-2	.	few	CASSLGAGRNHGYTF	TGTGCCAGCAGCTTAGGGGCAGGGAGAAACCATGGCTACACCTTC
TRBV7-8	TRBJ2-3	.	few	CASSPRGWGTDTQYF	TGTGCCAGCAGCCCTCGCGGTTGGGGCACAGATACGCAGTATTTT
TRBV2	TRBJ2-4	.	.	CATRGGGINALF	TGTGCCACCCGGGGTGGGGGCATCAACGCACTCTTC
TRBV19	TRBJ2-7	.	once	CASSLRGLSSYEQYF	TGTGCCAGTAGTCTCAGGGGCCTATCCTCCTACGAGCAGTACTTC
TRBV7-9	TRBJ1-1	.	.	CASSRVERGTEAFF	TGTGCCAGCAGCCGCGTAGAGAGAGGCACTGAAGCTTTCTTT
TRBV7-9	TRBJ2-7	.	.	CASSLQGQSLGYEQYF	TGTGCCAGCAGCTTACAGGGACAATCTCTAGGATACGAGCAGTACTTC
TRBV6-4	TRBJ1-2	.	few	CASRPEGSPAGYTF	TGTGCCAGCAGACCAGAAGGGTCTCCCGCGGGCTACACCTTC
TRBV5-5	TRBJ2-7	TRBD2	.	CASSPTSGSFHEQYF	TGTGCCAGCAGCCCGACTAGCGGGAGCTTCCACGAGCAGTACTTC